The T cell receptor (beta chain) under discussion was sequenced for a study of blood T cell repertoires in COVID-19. J lost 2 bases, V lost 6 bases, and 5 bases had no gene match. Germline lookup yields CDR1 MNHEY and CDR2 SVGAGI. This CDR3 is 14 amino acids long. Assay: immunoSEQ multiplex PCR; the TCRdb copy retains only in-frame clones and omits some. The sample lists over 150,000 clones, around 90% seen once, with about 2.3% in the top ten. The chain is built from TRBV6-5 and TRBJ2-7; 9 nucleotides align to TRBD1. The receptor was isolated from a woman in her twenties or thirties who had recovered from COVID-19. Specimen: PBMCs or T cells enriched from blood (not recorded which). CDR3 DNA sequence: TGTGCCAGCAGCACAGGGGGCTCCCCCTACGAGCAGTACTTC. It specifies CASSTGGSPYEQYF.